One sample yielded the 15 T cell receptor beta chains listed below, sequenced in a study of blood T cell repertoires in COVID-19. Using immunoSEQ multiplex PCR, the repertoire was profiled, and TCRdb retains in-frame clones only, with some absent. The table records 100,000 to 150,000 clones, around 88% of them present only once. Sample: peripheral blood. These receptors were obtained from a human donor in a cohort sampled during active COVID-19.

V gene TRBV6-6 combines with J gene TRBJ2-7; TRBD1 is a possible D gene (6 bases). This CDR3 contains 15 residues. V dropped 8 bases and J dropped 4 bases, with 21 bases sitting between them. Germline loops: CDR1 MNHNY, CDR2 SVGAGI (reference sequence). CDR3 sequence (DNA): TGTGCCAGCCGCGACCGGGAACAGGGCCTATACGAGCAGTACTTC. Its translation is CASRDREQGLYEQYF.

This sequence joins TRBV9 and TRBJ2-1, with 12 bases lining up with TRBD2. CDR3 size: 16 residues. In germline, CDR1 is SGDLS, CDR2 YYNGEE. V shed 4 bases, J shed 5 bases, and the junction held 7 bases outside the gene matches. The CDR3 nucleotides read TGTGCCAGCAGCTCAAGGACTAGCGGGGTTCACAATGAGCAGTTCTTC. This gives the protein CASSSRTSGVHNEQFF.

The chain employs TRBV11-2 and TRBJ2-1; D possibly corresponds to TRBD2 (5 bases). This CDR3 has 13 amino acids. CDR1 is SGHAT and CDR2 is FQNNGV in the germline V gene. V lost 0 bases and J 13 bases, leaving 13 bases between the germline ends. The CDR3 loop reads CASSLDPPDSQFF. CDR3 coding DNA: TGTGCCAGCAGCTTAGATCCCCCGGACTCCCAGTTCTTC.

Here the CDR3 DNA reads TGTGCCAGCGTCACAGGACTAGCGGGAGTCGCCGGGGAGCTGTTTTTT. Its protein product is CASVTGLAGVAGELFF. The chain recombines TRBV2 with TRBJ2-2; 13 bases match TRBD2. Germline V gene data show CDR1 as SNHLY and CDR2 as FYNNEI. After removal of 8 bases from V and 6 bases from J, the junction contained 9 bases not matched to a gene. The CDR3 spans 16 residues.

V usage is TRBV27 and J usage is TRBJ1-1, with D possibly TRBD1 on 6 matching bases. The CDR3 is 15 residues long. Between the trimmed V and J ends, which lost 3 bases and 0 bases, there was a span of 11 bases. The V gene's germline CDR1 is MNHEY and CDR2 SMNVEV (reference sequence). The CDR3 region is CASSLTGGMNTEAFF. The CDR3 DNA is TGTGCCAGCAGTTTGACAGGAGGAATGAACACTGAAGCTTTCTTT.

The chain links TRBV30 to TRBJ1-6, with D possibly TRBD1 on 5 matching bases. Germline CDR1 and CDR2: GTSNPN and SVGIG (reference sequence). V lost 3 bases, J lost 17 bases, and 17 bases lay in between. This CDR3 is built from 12 residues. The DNA for the CDR3 is TGTGCCTGGAGCGTGACAGTGTCTAAATTCCACTTT. Amino acids: CAWSVTVSKFHF.

This clone has only a few counts. The chain couples TRBV21-1 to TRBJ2-1; TRBD2, as called in the table, went unchecked against the DNA. TRBV21-1 has pseudogene status. This CDR3 contains 17 residues. CDR3 nucleotide sequence: TGTGCCAGCAGCAAAGTCAGGCCGAGTAAGCGGTACAATGAGCAGTTCTTC. It codes for CASSKVRPSKRYNEQFF.

This clone was picked up one time. This chain connects TRBV28 to TRBJ2-2, with TRBD2 matching 8 bases. Trimming cost V 5 bases and J 4 bases; bases outside gene matches: 6. Germline CDR1 reads MDHEN; CDR2 reads SYDVKM. The CDR3 loop spans 15 amino acids. This CDR3 is CASSLSGSGTGELFF. The CDR3 coding sequence is TGTGCCAGCAGTCTGAGCGGGAGCGGCACCGGGGAGCTGTTTTTT.

The genes are TRBV6-5 and TRBJ2-7; TRBD1 matches at 9 bases. The J segment lost 3 bases and the V segment lost 4 bases, leaving 7 bases of the junction unmatched. Per germline, CDR1 MNHEY and CDR2 SVGAGI. The CDR3 runs 15 residues. CDR3 DNA: TGTGCCAGCAGTTCTCCGGGACAGGGTATCTACGAGCAGTACTTC. Its translation: CASSSPGQGIYEQYF.

V usage is TRBV19 and J usage is TRBJ2-3; tentative D call: TRBD1 (5 bases). The V gene's germline CDR1 is LNHDA and CDR2 SQIVND (reference sequence). With 6 bases removed from V and 2 bases from J, the gap between germline ends came to 18 bases. CDR3 length: 16 amino acids. CDR3: CASRKGQLENTDTQYF. CDR3 in DNA: TGTGCCAGTAGAAAGGGGCAGTTGGAGAACACAGATACGCAGTATTTT.

The chain has TRBV11-2 and TRBJ1-2, with 7 nucleotides matching TRBD1. The CDR3 totals 14 residues. Germline assignment: CDR1 SGHAT and CDR2 FQNNGV. With V trimmed by 3 bases and J by 6 bases, 7 bases remained unmatched. The CDR3 sequence: CASSLTRTGDGYTF. DNA for the CDR3: TGTGCCAGCAGCTTGACCAGAACAGGGGATGGCTACACCTTC. The whole variable domain, filled in from reference TRBV11-2 and TRBJ1-2, reads EAGVAQSPRYKIIEKRQSVAFWCNPISGHATLYWYQQILGQGPKLLIQFQNNGVVDDSQLPKDRFSAERLKGVDSTLKIQPAKLEDSAVYLCASSLTRTGDGYTFGSGTRLTVV.

The CDR3 region has the DNA TGCAGCCCTGCCTGGGGGGGCGGCTACACCTTC. The encoded protein is CSPAWGGGYTF. The V gene is TRBV29-1, the J gene TRBJ1-2, with D perhaps matching TRBD1 (6 bases). This CDR3 is built from 11 residues. Trimming shortened V by 8 bases and J by 8 bases, and 15 bases separated the two germline ends. Germline loops: CDR1 SQVTM, CDR2 ANQGSEA. The whole variable domain, remainder taken from reference TRBV29-1 and TRBJ1-2, is SAVISQKPSRDICQRGTSLTIQCQVDSQVTMMFWYRQQPGQSLTLIATANQGSEATYESGFVIDKFPISRPNLTFSTLTVSNMSPEDSSIYLCSPAWGGGYTFGSGTRLTVV.

This chain connects TRBV6-5 to TRBJ1-2; the match to TRBD1 covers 8 bases. The length of the CDR3 is 15 residues. The germline V gene has CDR1 MNHEY and CDR2 SVGAGI. J was trimmed by 5 bases and V by 2 bases; bases with no gene match: 7. CDR3: CASSYRRTGQYGYTF. The DNA of the CDR3 is TGTGCCAGCAGTTACCGAAGGACAGGGCAATATGGCTACACCTTC.

The chain couples TRBV11-2 to TRBJ2-7; TRBD2 aligns across 9 bases. Trimming took 2 bases from V and 2 from J; bases not matched to a gene: 4. Germline CDR1 SGHAT, CDR2 FQNNGV. CDR3 length: 15 amino acids. CDR3 nucleotides: TGTGCCAGCAGCTTATGGCGGGAGGGAACCTACGAGCAGTACTTC. It specifies CASSLWREGTYEQYF.

This sequence joins TRBV7-9 and TRBJ1-1; D not resolved. The germline V and J ends were trimmed by 3 bases and 1 base, with 3 bases remaining between them. The CDR3 totals 12 residues. CDR1 is SEHNR, CDR2 FQNEAQ, per germline (reference sequence). CDR3 in DNA: TGTGCCAGCAGCTTCGGGAACACTGAAGCTTTCTTT. Translating it yields CASSFGNTEAFF.